This TCR beta chain was retrieved from a study of cytomegalovirus exposure and HLA in healthy donors (dated by TCRdb to between 2016 and 2019). Notes on the research overall: According to an earlier analysis of a few hundred of the donors, about 179 million T cells yielded some 110 million unique TCR beta sequences and more than 250 Gb of sequence data. An early release covering about 600 HLA-typed donors comprised approximately 290 gigabases of sequencing data and around 80 million unique TCR sequences. Among the roughly 410 genotyped donors, 75% to 90% belonged to the genetic ancestry cluster associated with self-reported Caucasian donors. The study was designed to test whether signatures of past pathogen exposure could be identified by cataloging public T cell receptors. The T cell repertoires of 666 subjects were profiled by immunosequencing and related to cytomegalovirus serostatus. A separate validation cohort of 100 to 150 different subjects was used in addition to the roughly 670-subject first cohort. To predict cytomegalovirus infection status, the study brought together high-throughput TCR immunosequencing, statistical association of individual TCRs with disease status, and machine learning. To study patterns of TCR occurrence, a later analysis re-analyzed previously published TCR beta repertoires from hundreds of donors and added high-resolution HLA genotyping. Rather than using new phenotypic data, the later analysis identified candidate immune exposures from TCR beta sequences and from how often those sequences occurred across donors. An earlier analysis of about 620 of the donors applied high-throughput TCR beta sequencing to assess whether each TCR beta V gene segment acted as functional or pseudogenic. Alongside the repertoire data, information on donor age, sex, ethnicity and CMV serostatus was compiled. In a later genetic analysis, genome-wide SNP genotypes for about three fifths of the roughly 670 donors were used, and that subset was treated as a discovery cohort. Every discovery cohort repertoire had been produced on one sequencing platform. Class I and class II HLA loci were covered by the typing at four-digit resolution. Typing coverage varied by locus: about 620-630 donors for A, B, C, DRB1 and DQB1; roughly 500 for DQA1; approximately 610 for DPA1; under 490 for DPB1. A few DR-DQ haplotypes were handled as single units for association and clustering because linkage in the cohort was strong. Among some 410 genotyped donors of the cohort, an average of roughly 230,000 unique TCR beta nucleotide sequences was sequenced per donor, of which 15% to 20% were non-productive. The investigation overall reported the following: The presence/absence analyses assumed that sequencing depth was roughly uniform across donors, and that assumption may not be true. In a later analysis, HLA-associated TCR beta chains showed more clonal expansion and lower generation probabilities than non-associated chains that were equally common. It was suggested by the authors that the approach could potentially be generalized to other disease states and immunological phenotypes. The sequencing pipeline was judged likely to have produced a cluster of highly shared sequence variants as a technical artifact. Three of the identified cytomegalovirus-associated TCR beta chains were confirmed in vitro to be specific for cytomegalovirus antigens. An association between a missense DCLRE1C variant and V-gene and J-gene trimming of TCR beta chains was found in a later genetic analysis and replicated in an independent cohort. Because counts were too low, seventeen rarely observed V segments, including chromosome 9 orphons, were excluded from the earlier analysis of 500 to 700 of the donors. Some IMGT-functional V segments, including TRBV6-2 and TRBV6-3, could not be distinguished by the 87-base-pair reads and were therefore excluded. A further reported finding was that TCR beta sequences accurately predicted the HLA-A and HLA-B alleles for most subjects in the first cohort. In an earlier analysis of about 600 of the donors, most TCR beta V segments appeared in productive rearrangements about 90% or about 30% of the time, broadly matching IMGT annotations. A later analysis found that TCR association rates varied across HLA loci, with DRB1 alleles showing the most associated TCRs and HLA-C alleles the fewest. Several of the top co-occurrence clusters appeared to be linked to parvovirus B19, influenza, CMV and Epstein-Barr virus, according to a later analysis. While some public TCRs were present in many individuals, most TCR sequences turned up only very rarely across donors. Because HLA typing was missing for some donors at each locus, association tests included only the typed subset. A later genetic analysis reported fewer N-insertions in productive TCRs among donors in an Asian-associated ancestry cluster than the roughly 620-donor mean. Cytomegalovirus status was reported to be diagnosed by the classifier with high specificity and sensitivity in both the original and validation cohorts. According to a later analysis, most CMV-associated TCR beta chains appeared to be HLA-restricted, and the HLA associations seemed to be driven largely by CMV exposure. Linkage disequilibrium might explain the correlated functional status among segregating V segments, but an unknown experimental factor could not be excluded. A later analysis associated about 17,000 TCR beta sequences with specific HLA alleles at a false discovery rate of 0.05. When HLA alleles, especially DR and DQ, strongly co-occurred, attributing TCR associations to individual alleles was difficult. In the study, approximately 150 TCR beta chains were listed as associated with cytomegalovirus. CMV serostatus was the only immune exposure information available for the cohort. This cohort had only TCR beta chains sequenced, and the lack of alpha or paired-chain data limited which features could be detected.

Looking up the germline V gene (reference sequence) yields CDR1 MNHNY and CDR2 SVGAGI. From the cysteine up to the phenylalanine, the CDR3 has a length of 13 residues. The kept DNA is CDR3 alone, 39 bases in frame from the first base. V is reduced by 7 bases and J by 3 bases, leaving a spacing of 12 bases between them. The library was produced with the immunoSEQ multiplex PCR assay. A mixture of 60 forward primers for TCR Vbeta segments and 13 reverse primers for TCR Jbeta segments was used in the multiplex PCR. The CDR3 region of rearranged TCR beta genes was amplified from genomic DNA with a multiplex PCR assay. The amplified TCR beta libraries were sequenced on the Illumina HiSeq System as 87-base-pair reads. In the source study's methods: A later analysis tallied 80 million to 95 million unique TCR beta chains across the 660 or so repertoires, and some 10 million of those chains were shared by two or more donors. A nearest-neighbor algorithm error-corrected the raw reads and collapsed the reads into unique sequences, merging closely related sequences to remove PCR and sequencing errors. To assign V, D and J gene segments, CDR3 sequences were aligned to IMGT reference sequences. For a sequence to be retained, a match of at least six nucleotides was required to both a V gene segment and a J gene segment. Rearrangements were classified as productive when the CDR3 lacked stop codons and remained in frame with V and J, and all other rearrangements were classified as non-productive. CDR3 was defined by IMGT convention, running from the second conserved V-encoded cysteine to the conserved J-encoded phenylalanine. The earlier analysis of 587 of the donors excluded any sequence lacking an unambiguous match to a single V gene segment. An earlier analysis of approximately 590 of the donors classified V segments as functional when productive rearrangements were above 56.7% and as segregating when the standard deviation between donors was above 5%. To diagnose cytomegalovirus status from the catalog of TCR beta chain sequences, a statistical classification framework was built. A later analysis assigned V and J genes by comparing TCR nucleotide sequences with IMGT/GENE-DB human TR gene sequences. The TCRdist pipeline was used in a later analysis to assign CDR3 sequences and most-parsimonious VDJ recombination scenarios. A later analysis defined each TCR beta chain by its CDR3 amino acid sequence plus V-gene family, and excluded reads lacking a unique V-gene family. To address suspected cross-contamination and a sequencing artifact, a later analysis removed 550 to 750 highly shared, low-generation-probability nucleotide sequences. In a later analysis, a clonal expansion index was calculated for each public chain from normalized within-repertoire ranks of inferred template counts. In a later analysis, generation probabilities were computed using a VDJ recombination model fitted to out-of-frame rearrangements, and the results were checked against IGoR. A later analysis scored TCR-TCR, TCR-HLA and TCR-CMV co-occurrence with hypergeometric tests, applying a repertoire-size bias correction to TCR pairs. To estimate false discovery rates, a later analysis permuted the HLA or CMV assignments 20 times. In a later analysis, co-occurring TCRs were grouped using DBSCAN, and TCRdist sequence similarity was added for clustering within HLA-allele-positive subsets. Repertoires with fewer than 30,000 or more than 120,000 public chains, plus five repertoires with anomalous nucleotide sharing, were excluded from co-occurrence clustering. In its TCRdb copy, this immuneACCESS table keeps in-frame sequences only and misses some clones. Where compared with another copy, unresolved V genes explain less than half of these, and the others have no known cause. V and J calls and clone size come straight from that table; D and trimming were deduced from the DNA. The sample table includes approximately 71,000 clones. The ten top clones hold over 3% of the sample.

Turning to this clone: It lacks a known antigen.

In total, 600 or so healthy bone marrow donors made up the cohort. All cohort members were sampled while nominally healthy, although unrecorded immune exposures were likely present. The donor was CMV seropositive and was included in the group of 290 or so seropositive cohort members. Each donor provided a peripheral blood sample, and peripheral blood mononuclear cells were used for TCR beta sequencing. Genomic DNA was extracted from the blood cell samples with the Qiagen DNeasy Blood Extraction Kit. This TCR was sampled from a female donor in good health and CMV-seropositive. The sequenced sample was PBMCs. Here the chain combines TRBV6-6 and TRBJ1-1; TRBD1 could be the D gene, as 5 bases match. The base sequence is TGTGCCAGCACCAGGTTAGGGGACACTGAAGCTTTCTTT. Translated, it reads CASTRLGDTEAFF.